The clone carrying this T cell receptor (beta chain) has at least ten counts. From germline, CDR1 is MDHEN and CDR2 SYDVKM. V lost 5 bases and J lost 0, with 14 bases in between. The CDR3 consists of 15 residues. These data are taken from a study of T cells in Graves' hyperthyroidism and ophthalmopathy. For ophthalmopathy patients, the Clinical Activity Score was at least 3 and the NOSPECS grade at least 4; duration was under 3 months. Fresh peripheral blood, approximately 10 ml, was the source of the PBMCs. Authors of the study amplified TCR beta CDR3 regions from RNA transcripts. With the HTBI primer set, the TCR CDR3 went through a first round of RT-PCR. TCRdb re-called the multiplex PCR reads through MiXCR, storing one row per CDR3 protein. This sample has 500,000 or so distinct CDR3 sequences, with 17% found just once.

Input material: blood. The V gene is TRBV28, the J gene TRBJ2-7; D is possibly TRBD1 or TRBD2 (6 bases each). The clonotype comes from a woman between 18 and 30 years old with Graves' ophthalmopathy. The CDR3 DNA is TGTGCCAGCAGTCCGCCCGGGGGACACTCCTACGAGCAGTACTTC. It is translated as CASSPPGGHSYEQYF.